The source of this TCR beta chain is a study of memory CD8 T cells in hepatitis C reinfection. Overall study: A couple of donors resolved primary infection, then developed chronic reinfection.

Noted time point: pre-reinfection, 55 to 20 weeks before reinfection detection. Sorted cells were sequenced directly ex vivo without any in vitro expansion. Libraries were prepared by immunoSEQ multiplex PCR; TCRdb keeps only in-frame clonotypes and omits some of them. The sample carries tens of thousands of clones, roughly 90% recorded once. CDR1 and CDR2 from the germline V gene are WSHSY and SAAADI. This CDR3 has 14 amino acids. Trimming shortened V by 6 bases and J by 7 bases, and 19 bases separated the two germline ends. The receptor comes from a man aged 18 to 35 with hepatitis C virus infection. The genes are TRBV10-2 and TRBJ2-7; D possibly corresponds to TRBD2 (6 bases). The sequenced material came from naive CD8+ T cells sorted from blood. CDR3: CASSEGLRPDEQYF. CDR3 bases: TGCGCCAGCAGCGAGGGACTGAGACCTGATGAGCAGTACTTC.